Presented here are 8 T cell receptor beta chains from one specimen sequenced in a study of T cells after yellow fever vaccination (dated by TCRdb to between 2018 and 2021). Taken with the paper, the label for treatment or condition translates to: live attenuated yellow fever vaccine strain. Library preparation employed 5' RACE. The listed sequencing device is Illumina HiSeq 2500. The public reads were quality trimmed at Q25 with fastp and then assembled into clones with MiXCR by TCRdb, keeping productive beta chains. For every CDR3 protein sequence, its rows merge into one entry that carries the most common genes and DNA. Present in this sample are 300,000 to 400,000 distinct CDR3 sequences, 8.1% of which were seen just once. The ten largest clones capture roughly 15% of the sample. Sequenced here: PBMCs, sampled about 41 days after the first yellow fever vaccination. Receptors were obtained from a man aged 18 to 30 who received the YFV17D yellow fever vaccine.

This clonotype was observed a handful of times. The CDR3 DNA sequence: TGCGCCAGCAGCCAAGATCGCTTCGAGACCCAGTACTTC. Encoded protein: CASSQDRFETQYF. The chain carries TRBV4-1 and TRBJ2-5, with D uncertain. V shed 0 bases and J shed 5 bases, with 7 bases lying between them. The CDR3 runs 13 residues. The germline V gene encodes CDR1 MGHRA and CDR2 YSYEKL.

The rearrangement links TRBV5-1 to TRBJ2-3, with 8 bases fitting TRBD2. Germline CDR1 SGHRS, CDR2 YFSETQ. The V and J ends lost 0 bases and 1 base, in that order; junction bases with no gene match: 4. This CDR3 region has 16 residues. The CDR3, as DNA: TGCGCCAGCAGCTTGGGTAGCGGGGACCGCACAGATACGCAGTATTTT. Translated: CASSLGSGDRTDTQYF.

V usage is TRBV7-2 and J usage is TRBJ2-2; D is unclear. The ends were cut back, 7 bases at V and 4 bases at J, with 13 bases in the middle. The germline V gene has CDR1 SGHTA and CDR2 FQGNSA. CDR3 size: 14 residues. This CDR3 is CASTAAATTGELFF. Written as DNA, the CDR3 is TGTGCCAGCACCGCGGCCGCAACCACCGGGGAGCTGTTTTTT.

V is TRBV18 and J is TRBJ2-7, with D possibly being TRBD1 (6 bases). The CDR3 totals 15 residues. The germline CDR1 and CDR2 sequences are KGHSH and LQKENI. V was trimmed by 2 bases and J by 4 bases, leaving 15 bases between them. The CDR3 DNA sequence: TGTGCCAGCTCACCAGTAGTGGCAGGGGTTTACGAGCAGTACGTC. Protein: CASSPVVAGVYEQYV.

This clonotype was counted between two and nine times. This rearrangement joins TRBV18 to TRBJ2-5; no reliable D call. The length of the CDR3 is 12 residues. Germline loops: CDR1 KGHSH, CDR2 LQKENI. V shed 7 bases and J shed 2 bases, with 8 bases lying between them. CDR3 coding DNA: TGTGCCAGCTTCAGTGAACAAGAGACCCAGTACTTC. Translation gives CASFSEQETQYF.

The CDR3 DNA reads TGTGCCAGCAGCACGGAAGGGAGCCTTCGTTATGGCTACACCTTC. Protein sequence: CASSTEGSLRYGYTF. The chain couples TRBV5-4 to TRBJ1-2; D is uncertain. V was clipped by 4 bases and J by 5 bases, with 18 bases between them. The CDR3 loop spans 15 amino acids. The germline V gene encodes CDR1 SGHNT and CDR2 YYREEE (reference sequence).

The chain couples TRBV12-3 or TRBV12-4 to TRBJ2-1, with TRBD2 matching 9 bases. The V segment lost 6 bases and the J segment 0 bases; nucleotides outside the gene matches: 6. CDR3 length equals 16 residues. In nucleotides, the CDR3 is TGTGCCAGCAGGCTAGCGGGGAAGAGCTCCTACAATGAGCAGTTCTTC. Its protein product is CASRLAGKSSYNEQFF.

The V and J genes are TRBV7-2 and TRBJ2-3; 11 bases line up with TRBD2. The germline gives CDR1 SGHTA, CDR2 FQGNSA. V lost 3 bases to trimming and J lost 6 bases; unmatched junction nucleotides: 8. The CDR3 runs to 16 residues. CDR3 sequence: CASSFRSGGDLDTQYF. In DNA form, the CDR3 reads TGTGCCAGCAGCTTCCGTAGCGGGGGGGATCTTGATACGCAGTATTTT.